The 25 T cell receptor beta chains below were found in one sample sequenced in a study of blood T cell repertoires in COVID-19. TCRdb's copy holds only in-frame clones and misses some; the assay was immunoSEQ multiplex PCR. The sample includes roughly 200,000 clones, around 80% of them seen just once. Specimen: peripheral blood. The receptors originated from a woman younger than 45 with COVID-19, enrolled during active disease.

The CDR3 nucleotides are TGTGCCAGCAGTTTCTTCCCTGCAGAATCTAGCACAGATACGCAGTATTTT. Its protein product is CASSFFPAESSTDTQYF. The J gene is TRBJ2-3, the V gene TRBV28; D gene unclear. This CDR3 spans 17 amino acids. Germline V gene lookup returns CDR1 MDHEN and CDR2 SYDVKM. V lost 3 bases and J 0 bases, leaving 16 bases between the germline ends.

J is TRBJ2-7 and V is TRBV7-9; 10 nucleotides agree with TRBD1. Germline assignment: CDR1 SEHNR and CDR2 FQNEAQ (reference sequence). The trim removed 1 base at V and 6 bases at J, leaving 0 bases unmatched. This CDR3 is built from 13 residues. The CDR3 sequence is CASSLGDRGEQYF. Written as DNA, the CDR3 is TGTGCCAGCAGCTTAGGGGACAGGGGCGAGCAGTACTTC.

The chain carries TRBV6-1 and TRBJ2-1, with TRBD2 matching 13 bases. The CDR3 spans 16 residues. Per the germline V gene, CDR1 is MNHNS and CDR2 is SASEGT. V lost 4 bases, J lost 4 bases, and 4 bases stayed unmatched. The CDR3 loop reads CASSVETSGRYNEQFF. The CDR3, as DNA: TGTGCCAGCAGTGTCGAGACTAGCGGGAGGTACAATGAGCAGTTCTTC.

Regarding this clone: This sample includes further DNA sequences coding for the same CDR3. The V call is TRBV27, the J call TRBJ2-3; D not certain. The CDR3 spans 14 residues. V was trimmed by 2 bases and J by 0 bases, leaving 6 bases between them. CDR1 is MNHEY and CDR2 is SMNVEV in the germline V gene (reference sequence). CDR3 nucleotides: TGTGCCAGCAGTTTACGGTCTAGCACAGATACGCAGTATTTT. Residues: CASSLRSSTDTQYF.

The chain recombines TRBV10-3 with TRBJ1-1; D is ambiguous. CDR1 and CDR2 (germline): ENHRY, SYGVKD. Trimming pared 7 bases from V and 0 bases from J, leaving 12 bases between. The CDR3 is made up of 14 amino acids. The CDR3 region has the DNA TGTGCCATCATGCCAGGCCTTATGAACACTGAAGCTTTCTTT. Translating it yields CAIMPGLMNTEAFF.

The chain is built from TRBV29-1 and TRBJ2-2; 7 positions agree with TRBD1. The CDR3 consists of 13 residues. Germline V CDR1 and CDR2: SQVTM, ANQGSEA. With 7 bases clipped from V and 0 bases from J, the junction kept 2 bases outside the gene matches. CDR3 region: CSAGTANTGELFF. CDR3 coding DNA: TGCAGCGCCGGGACAGCGAACACCGGGGAGCTGTTTTTT.

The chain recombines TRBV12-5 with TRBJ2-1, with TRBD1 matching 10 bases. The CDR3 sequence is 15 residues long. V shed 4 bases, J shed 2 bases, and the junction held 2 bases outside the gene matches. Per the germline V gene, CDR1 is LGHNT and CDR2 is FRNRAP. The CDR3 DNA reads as TGTGCTAGTGGTTCGGGGACAGGGGCCTACAATGAGCAGTTCTTC. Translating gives CASGSGTGAYNEQFF. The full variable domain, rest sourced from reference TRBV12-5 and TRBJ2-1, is DARVTQTPRHKVTEMGQEVTMRCQPILGHNTVFWYRQTMMQGLELLAYFRNRAPLDDSGMPKDRFSAEMPDATLATLKIQPSEPRDSAVYFCASGSGTGAYNEQFFGPGTRLTVL.

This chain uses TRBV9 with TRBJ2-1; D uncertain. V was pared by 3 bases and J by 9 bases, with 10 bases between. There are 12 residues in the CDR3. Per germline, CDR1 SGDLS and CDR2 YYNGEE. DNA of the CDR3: TGTGCCAGCAGCGGTCTAGTGAGTGAGCAGTTCTTC. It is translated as CASSGLVSEQFF.

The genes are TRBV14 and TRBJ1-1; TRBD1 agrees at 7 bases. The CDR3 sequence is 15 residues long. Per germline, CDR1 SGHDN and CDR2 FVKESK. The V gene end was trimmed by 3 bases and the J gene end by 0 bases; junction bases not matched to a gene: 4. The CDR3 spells CASSQSGQMNTEAFF. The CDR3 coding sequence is TGTGCCAGCAGCCAGTCGGGACAGATGAACACTGAAGCTTTCTTT.

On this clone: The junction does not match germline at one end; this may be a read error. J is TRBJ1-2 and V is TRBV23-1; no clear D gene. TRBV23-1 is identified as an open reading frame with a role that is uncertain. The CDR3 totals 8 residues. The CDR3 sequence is CASSPWPF. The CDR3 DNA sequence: TGCGCCAGCAGTCCCTGGCCCTTC.

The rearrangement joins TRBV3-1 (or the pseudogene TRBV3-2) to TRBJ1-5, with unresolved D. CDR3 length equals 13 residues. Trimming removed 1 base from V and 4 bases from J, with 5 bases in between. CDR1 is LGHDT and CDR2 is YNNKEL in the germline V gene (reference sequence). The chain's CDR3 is CASSQGGNQPQHF. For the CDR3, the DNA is TGTGCCAGCAGCCAAGGAGGTAATCAGCCCCAGCATTTT.

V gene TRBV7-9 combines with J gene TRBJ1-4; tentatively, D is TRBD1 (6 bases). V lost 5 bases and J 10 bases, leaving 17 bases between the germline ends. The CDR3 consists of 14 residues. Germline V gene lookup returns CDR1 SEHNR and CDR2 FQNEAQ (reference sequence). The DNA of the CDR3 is TGTGCCAGCAGCCCACCGACCCCAGGGGCAAAACTGTTTTTT. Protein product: CASSPPTPGAKLFF. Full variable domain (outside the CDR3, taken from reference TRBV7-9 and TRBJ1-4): DTGVSQNPRHKITKRGQNVTFRCDPISEHNRLYWYRQTLGQGPEFLTYFQNEAQLEKSRLLSDRFSAERPKGSFSTLEIQRTEQGDSAMYLCASSPPTPGAKLFFGSGTQLSVL.

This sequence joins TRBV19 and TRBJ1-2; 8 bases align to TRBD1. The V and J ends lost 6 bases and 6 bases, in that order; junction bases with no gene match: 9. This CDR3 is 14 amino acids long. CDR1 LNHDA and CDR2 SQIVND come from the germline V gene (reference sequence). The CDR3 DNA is TGTGCCAGTAGAACCAGGACAGGGATGGATGGCTACACCTTC. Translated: CASRTRTGMDGYTF.

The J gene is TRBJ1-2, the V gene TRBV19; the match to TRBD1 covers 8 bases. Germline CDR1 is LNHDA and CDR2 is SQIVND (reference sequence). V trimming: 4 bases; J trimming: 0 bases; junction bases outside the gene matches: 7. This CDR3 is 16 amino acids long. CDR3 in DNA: TGTGCCAGTAGTACGACAGGGGTCGGGACTAACTATGGCTACACCTTC. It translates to CASSTTGVGTNYGYTF. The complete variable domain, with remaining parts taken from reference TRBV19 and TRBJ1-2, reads DGGITQSPKYLFRKEGQNVTLSCEQNLNHDAMYWYRQDPGQGLRLIYYSQIVNDFQKGDIAEGYSVSREKKESFPLTVTSAQKNPTAFYLCASSTTGVGTNYGYTFGSGTRLTVV.

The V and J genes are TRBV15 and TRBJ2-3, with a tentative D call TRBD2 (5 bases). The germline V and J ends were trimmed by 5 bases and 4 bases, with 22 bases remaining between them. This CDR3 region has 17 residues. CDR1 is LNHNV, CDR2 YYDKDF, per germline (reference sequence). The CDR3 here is CATSVRRTGSGPDTQYF. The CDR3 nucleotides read TGTGCCACCAGCGTGAGGAGGACGGGATCGGGCCCAGATACGCAGTATTTT.

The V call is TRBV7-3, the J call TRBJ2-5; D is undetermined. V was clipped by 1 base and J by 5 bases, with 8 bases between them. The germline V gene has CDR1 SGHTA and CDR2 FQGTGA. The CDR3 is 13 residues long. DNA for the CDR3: TGTGCCAGCAGCTTAAGGCCAGGCGAGACCCAGTACTTC. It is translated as CASSLRPGETQYF.

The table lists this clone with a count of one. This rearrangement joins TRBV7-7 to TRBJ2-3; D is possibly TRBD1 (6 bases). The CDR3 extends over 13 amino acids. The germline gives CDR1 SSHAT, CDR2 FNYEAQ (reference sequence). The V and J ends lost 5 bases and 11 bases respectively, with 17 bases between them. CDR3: CASSPELRDKQYF. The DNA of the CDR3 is TGTGCCAGCAGCCCAGAACTCCGGGACAAGCAGTATTTT.

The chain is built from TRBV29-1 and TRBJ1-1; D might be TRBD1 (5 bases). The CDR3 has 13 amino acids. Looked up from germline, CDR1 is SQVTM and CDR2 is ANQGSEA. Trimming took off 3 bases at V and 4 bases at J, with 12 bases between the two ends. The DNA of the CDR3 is TGCAGCGTTGAGGGGCAGGGAGGCACTGAAGCTTTCTTT. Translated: CSVEGQGGTEAFF.

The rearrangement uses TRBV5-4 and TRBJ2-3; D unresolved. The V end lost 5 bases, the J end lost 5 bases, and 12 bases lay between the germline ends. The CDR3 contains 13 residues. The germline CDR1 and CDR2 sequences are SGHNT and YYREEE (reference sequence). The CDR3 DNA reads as TGTGCCAGCAGTCAGCCTCCGGGAGATACGCAGTATTTT. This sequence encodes CASSQPPGDTQYF.

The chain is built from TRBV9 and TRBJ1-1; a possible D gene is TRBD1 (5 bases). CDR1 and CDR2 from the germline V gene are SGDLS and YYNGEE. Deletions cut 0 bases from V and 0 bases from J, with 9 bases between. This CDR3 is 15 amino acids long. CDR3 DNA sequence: TGTGCCAGCAGCGTAGTCTCAGGGCTGAACACTGAAGCTTTCTTT. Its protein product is CASSVVSGLNTEAFF.

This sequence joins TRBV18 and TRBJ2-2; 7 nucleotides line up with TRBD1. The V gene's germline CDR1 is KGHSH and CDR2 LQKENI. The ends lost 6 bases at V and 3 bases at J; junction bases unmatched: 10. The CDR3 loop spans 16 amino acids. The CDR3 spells CASSAFGTEYTGELFF. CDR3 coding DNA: TGTGCCAGCTCCGCCTTCGGGACAGAATACACCGGGGAGCTGTTTTTT. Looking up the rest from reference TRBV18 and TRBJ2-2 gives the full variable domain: NAGVMQNPRHLVRRRGQEARLRCSPMKGHSHVYWYRQLPEEGLKFMVYLQKENIIDESGMPKERFSAEFPKEGPSILRIQQVVRGDSAAYFCASSAFGTEYTGELFFGEGSRLTVL.

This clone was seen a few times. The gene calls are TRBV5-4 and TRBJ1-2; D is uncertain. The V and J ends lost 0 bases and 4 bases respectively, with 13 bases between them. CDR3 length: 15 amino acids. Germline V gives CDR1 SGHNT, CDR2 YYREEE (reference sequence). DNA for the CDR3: TGTGCCAGCAGCTTGGAGTCTAGTCCGGGCTATGGCTACACCTTC. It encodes CASSLESSPGYGYTF.

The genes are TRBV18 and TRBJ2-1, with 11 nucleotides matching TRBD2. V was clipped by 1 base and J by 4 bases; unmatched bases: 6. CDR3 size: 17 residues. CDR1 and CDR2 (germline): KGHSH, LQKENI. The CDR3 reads CASSPRTGTSGYNEQFF. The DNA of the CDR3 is TGTGCCAGCTCACCACGGACCGGGACTAGCGGATACAATGAGCAGTTCTTC. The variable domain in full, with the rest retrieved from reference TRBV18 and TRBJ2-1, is NAGVMQNPRHLVRRRGQEARLRCSPMKGHSHVYWYRQLPEEGLKFMVYLQKENIIDESGMPKERFSAEFPKEGPSILRIQQVVRGDSAAYFCASSPRTGTSGYNEQFFGPGTRLTVL.

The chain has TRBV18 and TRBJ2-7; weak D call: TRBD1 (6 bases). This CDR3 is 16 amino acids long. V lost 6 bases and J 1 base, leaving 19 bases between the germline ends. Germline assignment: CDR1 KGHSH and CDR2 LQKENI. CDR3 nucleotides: TGTGCCAGCTCCCCAAGTGTCCTTAGGGGGTCCTACGAGCAGTACTTC. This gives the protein CASSPSVLRGSYEQYF.

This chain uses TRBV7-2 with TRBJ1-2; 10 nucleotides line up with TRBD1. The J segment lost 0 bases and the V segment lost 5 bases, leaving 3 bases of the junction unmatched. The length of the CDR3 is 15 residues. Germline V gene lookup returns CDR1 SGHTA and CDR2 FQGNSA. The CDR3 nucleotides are TGTGCCAGCAGCCCCGGACAGGGGGCTAACTATGGCTACACCTTC. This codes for CASSPGQGANYGYTF.